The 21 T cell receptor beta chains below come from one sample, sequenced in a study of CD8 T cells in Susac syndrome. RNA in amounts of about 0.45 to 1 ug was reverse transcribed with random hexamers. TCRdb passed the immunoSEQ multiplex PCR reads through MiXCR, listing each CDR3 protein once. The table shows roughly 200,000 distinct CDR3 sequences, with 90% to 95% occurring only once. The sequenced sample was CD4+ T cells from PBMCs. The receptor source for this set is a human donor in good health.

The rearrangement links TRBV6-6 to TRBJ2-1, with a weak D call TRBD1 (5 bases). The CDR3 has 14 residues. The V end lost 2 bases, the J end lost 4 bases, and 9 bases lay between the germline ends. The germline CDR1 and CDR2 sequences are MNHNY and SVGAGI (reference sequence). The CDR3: CASSYRQTYNEQFF. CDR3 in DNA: TGTGCCAGCAGTTACCGACAGACATACAATGAGCAGTTCTTC.

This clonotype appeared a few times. The CDR3 reads CSVGTGDQPQHF. The CDR3 coding sequence is TGCAGCGTTGGAACGGGGGATCAGCCCCAGCATTTT. The chain links TRBV29-1 to TRBJ1-5; D perhaps matches TRBD1 (5 bases). The CDR3 is 12 residues long. Germline values: CDR1 SQVTM, CDR2 ANQGSEA. V was shortened by 4 bases and J by 5 bases, with 9 bases between the two germline ends.

CDR3 region: CASSLESSTEAFF. The DNA of the CDR3 is TGCGCCAGCAGCCTCGAGAGTAGCACTGAAGCTTTCTTT. The chain carries TRBV4-1 and TRBJ1-1; D is ambiguous. The CDR3 has 13 residues. Germline V gene data show CDR1 as MGHRA and CDR2 as YSYEKL. V shed 4 bases and J shed 4 bases, with 10 bases lying between them.

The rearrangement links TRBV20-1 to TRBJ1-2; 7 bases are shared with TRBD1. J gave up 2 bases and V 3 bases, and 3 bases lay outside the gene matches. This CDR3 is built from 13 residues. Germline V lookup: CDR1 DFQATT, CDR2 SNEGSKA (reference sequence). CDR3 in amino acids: CSASTGVNYGYTF. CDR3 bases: TGCAGTGCTAGCACAGGGGTAAACTATGGCTACACCTTC.

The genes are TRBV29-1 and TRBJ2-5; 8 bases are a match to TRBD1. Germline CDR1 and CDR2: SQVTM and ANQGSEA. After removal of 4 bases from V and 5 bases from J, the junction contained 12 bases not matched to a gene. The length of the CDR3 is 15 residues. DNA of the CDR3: TGCAGCGTTGCTGTGACTTGGACAGGGCGGGAGACCCAGTACTTC. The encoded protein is CSVAVTWTGRETQYF.

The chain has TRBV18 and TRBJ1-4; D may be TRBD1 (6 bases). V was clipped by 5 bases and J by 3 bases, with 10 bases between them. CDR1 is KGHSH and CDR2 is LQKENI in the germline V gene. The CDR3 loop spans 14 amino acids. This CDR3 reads CASSLDSSNEKLFF. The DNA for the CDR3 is TGTGCCAGCTCATTGGACAGCTCTAATGAAAAACTGTTTTTT.

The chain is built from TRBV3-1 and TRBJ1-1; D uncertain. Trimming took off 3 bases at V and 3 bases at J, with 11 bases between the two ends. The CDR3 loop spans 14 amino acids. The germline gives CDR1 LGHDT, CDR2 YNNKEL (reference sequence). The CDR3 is CASSHVRLHTEAFF. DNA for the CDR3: TGTGCCAGCAGCCACGTAAGGTTGCACACTGAAGCTTTCTTT.

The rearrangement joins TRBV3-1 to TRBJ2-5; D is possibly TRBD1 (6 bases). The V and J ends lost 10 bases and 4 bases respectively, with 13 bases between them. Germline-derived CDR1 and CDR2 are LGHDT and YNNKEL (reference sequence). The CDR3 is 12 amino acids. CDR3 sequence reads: CATQGYRETQYF. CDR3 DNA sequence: TGTGCCACCCAGGGGTACAGAGAGACCCAGTACTTC.

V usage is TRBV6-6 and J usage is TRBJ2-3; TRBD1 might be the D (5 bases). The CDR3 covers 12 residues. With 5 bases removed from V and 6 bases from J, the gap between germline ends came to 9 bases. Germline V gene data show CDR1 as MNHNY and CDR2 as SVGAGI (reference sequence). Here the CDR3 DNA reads TGTGCCAGCAGTCCGACAGAGGATACGCAGTATTTT. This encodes CASSPTEDTQYF.

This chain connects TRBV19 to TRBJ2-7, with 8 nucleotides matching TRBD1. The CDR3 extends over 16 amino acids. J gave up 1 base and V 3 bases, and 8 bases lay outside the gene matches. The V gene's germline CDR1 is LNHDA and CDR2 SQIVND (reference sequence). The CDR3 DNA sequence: TGTGCCAGTAGTATCGACCGGGACAGGCGGTCCTACGAGCAGTACTTC. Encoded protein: CASSIDRDRRSYEQYF.

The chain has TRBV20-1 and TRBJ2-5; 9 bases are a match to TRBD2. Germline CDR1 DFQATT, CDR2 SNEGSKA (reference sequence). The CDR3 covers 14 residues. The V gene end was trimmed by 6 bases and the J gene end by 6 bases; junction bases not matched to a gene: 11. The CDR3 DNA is TGCAGTGCGACCCAAAGCGGGGGGAGGCAGACCCAGTACTTC. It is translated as CSATQSGGRQTQYF.

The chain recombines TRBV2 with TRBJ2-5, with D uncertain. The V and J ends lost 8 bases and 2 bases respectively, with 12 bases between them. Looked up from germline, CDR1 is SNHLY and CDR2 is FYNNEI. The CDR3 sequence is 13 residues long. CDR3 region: CASFKVRQETQYF. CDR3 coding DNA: TGTGCCAGCTTTAAGGTTCGACAAGAGACCCAGTACTTC.

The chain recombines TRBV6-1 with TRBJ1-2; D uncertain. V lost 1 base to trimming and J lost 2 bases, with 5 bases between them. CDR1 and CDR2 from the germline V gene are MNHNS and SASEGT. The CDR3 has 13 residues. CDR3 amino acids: CASSEVGNYGYTF. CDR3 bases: TGTGCCAGCAGTGAAGTGGGCAACTATGGCTACACCTTC.

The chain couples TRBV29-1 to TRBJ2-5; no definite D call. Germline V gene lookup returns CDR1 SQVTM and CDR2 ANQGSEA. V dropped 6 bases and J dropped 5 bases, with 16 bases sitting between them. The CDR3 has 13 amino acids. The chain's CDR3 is CSVALGVGETQYF. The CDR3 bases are TGCAGCGTGGCCCTGGGTGTCGGGGAGACCCAGTACTTC.

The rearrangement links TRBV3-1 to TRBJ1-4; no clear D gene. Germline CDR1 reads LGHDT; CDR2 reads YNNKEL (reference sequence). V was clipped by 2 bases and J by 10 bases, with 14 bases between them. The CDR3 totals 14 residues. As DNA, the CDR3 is TGTGCCAGCAGCCAACCCCGAGACCGTGGAAAACTGTTTTTT. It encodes CASSQPRDRGKLFF.

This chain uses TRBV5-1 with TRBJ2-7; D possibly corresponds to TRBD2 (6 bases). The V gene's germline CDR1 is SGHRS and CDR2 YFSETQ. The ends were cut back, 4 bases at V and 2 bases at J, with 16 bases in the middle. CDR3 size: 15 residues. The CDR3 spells CASSPGGMETYEQYV. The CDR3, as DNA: TGCGCCAGCAGCCCCGGCGGGATGGAAACCTACGAGCAGTACGTC.

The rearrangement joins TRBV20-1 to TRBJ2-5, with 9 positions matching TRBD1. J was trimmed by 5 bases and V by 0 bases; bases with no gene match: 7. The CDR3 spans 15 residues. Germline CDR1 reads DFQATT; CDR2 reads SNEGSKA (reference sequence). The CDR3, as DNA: TGCAGTGCTAGAGATGGGACAGGGTTGTGGGAGACCCAGTACTTC. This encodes CSARDGTGLWETQYF.

CDR3 nucleotide sequence: TGTGCCAGCAGTTATGGTGCGGAGTTTATCCCAGATACGCAGTATTTT. Translated, it gives CASSYGAEFIPDTQYF. The chain links TRBV6-6 to TRBJ2-3; no firm D call. CDR1 is MNHNY, CDR2 SVGAGI, per germline (reference sequence). The germline V and J ends were trimmed by 3 bases and 4 bases, with 17 bases remaining between them. This CDR3 has 16 amino acids.

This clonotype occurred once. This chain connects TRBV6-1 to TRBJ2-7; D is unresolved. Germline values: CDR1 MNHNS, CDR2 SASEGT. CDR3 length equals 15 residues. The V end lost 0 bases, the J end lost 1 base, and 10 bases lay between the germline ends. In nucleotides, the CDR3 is TGTGCCAGCAGTGAAGCGCTCTTGGGGTCCTACGAGCAGTACGTC. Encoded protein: CASSEALLGSYEQYV.

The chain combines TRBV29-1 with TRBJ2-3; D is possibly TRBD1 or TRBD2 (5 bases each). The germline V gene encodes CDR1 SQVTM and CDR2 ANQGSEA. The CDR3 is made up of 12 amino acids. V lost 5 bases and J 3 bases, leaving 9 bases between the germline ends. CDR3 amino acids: CSVQGATDTQYF. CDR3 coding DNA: TGCAGCGTTCAGGGAGCGACAGATACGCAGTATTTT.

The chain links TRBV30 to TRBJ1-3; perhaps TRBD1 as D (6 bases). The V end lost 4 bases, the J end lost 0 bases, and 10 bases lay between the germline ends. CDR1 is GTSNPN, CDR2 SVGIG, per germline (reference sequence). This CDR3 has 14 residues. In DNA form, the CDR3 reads TGTGCCTGGATGCGGGGGCGCTCTGGAAACACCATATATTTT. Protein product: CAWMRGRSGNTIYF. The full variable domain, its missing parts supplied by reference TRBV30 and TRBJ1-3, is SQTIHQWPATLVQPVGSPLSLECTVEGTSNPNLYWYRQAAGRGLQLLFYSVGIGQISSEVPQNLSASRPQDRQFILSSKKLLLSDSGFYLCAWMRGRSGNTIYFGEGSWLTVV.